This TCR beta chain was recorded in a study of somatic mutations in cytotoxic T cells in rheumatoid arthritis. Study details: At nearly 100% purity, some V beta antibody-stained T-cell populations were flow-sorted, and these included V beta1+ cells that were sequenced for TCRB.

Once isolated by positive magnetic bead selection, the CD4+ and CD8+ cells had their purity checked by flow cytometry. Comments on this clone: What it binds is unknown.

This CDR3 has 14 amino acids. The germline CDR1 and CDR2 sequences are SGHDT and YYEEEE. The germline V and J ends were trimmed by 1 base and 5 bases, with 13 bases remaining between them. Study-level findings and limits: Nobody adjusted the slight TRBV07 underrepresentation in rheumatoid arthritis patients for multiple comparisons.

The data were produced by immunoSEQ multiplex PCR, yet TCRdb's version contains in-frame clones alone and is incomplete. The table includes about 3,900 clones, around 93% detected once. Sequenced material: CD8+ T cells sorted from blood. This sequence joins TRBV5-6 and TRBJ2-7; possible D gene TRBD1, 5 bases. The TCR was taken from a woman in her sixties with rheumatoid arthritis. The CDR3 nucleotides are TGTGCCAGCAGCTTGTGGGGCTCATATCACGAGCAGTACTTC. Protein sequence: CASSLWGSYHEQYF. Full variable domain (rest looked up from reference TRBV5-6 and TRBJ2-7): DAGVTQSPTHLIKTRGQQVTLRCSPKSGHDTVSWYQQALGQGPQFIFQYYEEEERQRGNFPDRFSGHQFPNYSSELNVNALLLGDSALYLCASSLWGSYHEQYFGPGTRLTVT.